The present TCR beta chain was sequenced within a study of low-dose radiotherapy and immunotherapy resistance in tumors (dated 2022 in TCRdb). Concerning the study at large: In Cohort 1, 0.5 Gy per fraction was delivered every 2 weeks, and a total PTV dose of 6.5 Gy was prescribed. Cohort 2 received 1 Gy per fraction every two weeks, with a total of 13 Gy over 26 weeks. Patients took aspirin 300 mg orally once daily for four cycles, starting on cycle 1 day 1. Eight patients were included in the translational analysis, namely three from the first dose cohort plus the first five from the second dose cohort. Randomization of trial participants into treatment groups was not performed. Patients were given nivolumab as a 240 mg flat dose every two weeks and ipilimumab at 1 mg/kg every six weeks, with both drugs delivered intravenously. Every two weeks, patients got intravenous cyclophosphamide at 200 mg/m2, given one day ahead of each radiation and immunotherapy administration.

Trimming takes 3 bases from V and 5 bases from J, and the germline ends sit 16 bases apart. From its cysteine to its phenylalanine, the CDR3 spans 14 amino acids. Only the CDR3 region is kept as DNA, spanning 42 bases read in frame from base 1. CDR1 and CDR2 are read off the germline V gene (reference sequence) as DFQATT and SNEGSKA. Sequencing was performed on an Illumina HiSeq 2500. To make first-strand cDNA, Superscript III was used along with a set of TRAV- and TRBV-specific primers so that both the TCRalpha and TCRbeta chains were covered. A roughly 20-cycle PCR with Phusion amplified the TCRs, pairing a constant-region primer with the adapter that was attached to the V primers. Amplification of the isolated mRNA was done with the MessageAmp II aRNA Amplification Kit, which involved an approximately 15-hour in vitro transcription at 37 degrees C. The Dynabeads mRNA DIRECT Purification Kit was used to isolate the mRNA for TCR sequencing. A second roughly 27-cycle Phusion PCR added indexed Illumina adapters, and products were purified with AMPure XP beads. The study's processing was this. Using custom Perl scripts, TCR sequences encoding the same protein were pooled, out-of-frame sequences were removed, and the abundance of each clonotype was computed. Any TCR sequence backed by just one read was left out of the analysis. Among the metrics used to describe the repertoires were Shannon entropy, Gini index, clonality, richness, and the frequency of TCRs shared between repertoires. Clones were called with MiXCR by TCRdb after fastp trimmed the public reads at Q25, and only in-frame beta chains were retained. Identical CDR3 proteins give one entry, which carries the most common genes and DNA. The V and J calls follow TCRdb's processing rather than the paper's. This sample comprises tens of thousands of distinct CDR3 sequences, 18% of them detected only once. The ten largest make up about 2.5% of the sample.

What this sample's time point label stands for: before trial treatment. Donors were enrolled in RACIN, a single-arm phase I dose-escalation trial in which nivolumab, ipilimumab, aspirin, low-dose cyclophosphamide and low-dose radiotherapy were combined. Patients with advanced, TIL-negative solid tumors were considered eligible. This clonotype was counted many times. Its antigen is currently not known. No base-level quality is on record; no much larger clone is a single base apart. Sequenced here: PBMCs, sampled before treatment. The chain couples TRBV20-1 to TRBJ2-5, with the D gene call left open. The receptor comes from a male donor with prostate cancer. At the DNA level, the sequence is TGCAGTGCTAGCTCTCCCACAGCAGTGGAGACCCAGTACTTC. Translated, this gives CSASSPTAVETQYF.